These 10 T cell receptor beta chains were sequenced from one sample in a study of cytomegalovirus exposure and HLA in healthy donors. Primers for the PCR totalled 60 Vbeta and 13 Jbeta. The data were produced by immunoSEQ multiplex PCR, yet TCRdb's version contains in-frame clones alone and is incomplete. The data contain approximately 190,000 clones, over 80% of them singletons. The sample was PBMCs. The source of these receptors is a man aged 35-49 years in good health and CMV-seropositive.

The chain joins TRBV29-1 to TRBJ1-1; the D gene is possibly TRBD1 (5 bases). With 3 bases removed from V and 0 bases from J, the gap between germline ends came to 8 bases. The CDR3 runs to 13 residues. CDR1 and CDR2 from the germline V gene are SQVTM and ANQGSEA. CDR3 protein: CSVESGLNTEAFF. CDR3 DNA sequence: TGCAGCGTTGAGTCAGGGTTGAACACTGAAGCTTTCTTT.

The chain carries TRBV6-5 and TRBJ2-5; the D gene is possibly TRBD1 (8 bases). The J call is in doubt because the DNA end fits TRBJ2-7 better. The CDR3 extends over 14 amino acids. Germline V gene data show CDR1 as MNHEY and CDR2 as SVGAGI. CDR3 bases: TGTGCCAGCAGGCGGACAGGGAGGGTATACGAGCAGTACTTC. This sequence encodes CASRRTGRVYEQYF.

This chain joins TRBV5-1 and TRBJ2-3; possibly TRBD1 for D (5 bases). The ends were cut back, 5 bases at V and 3 bases at J, with 10 bases in the middle. From germline, CDR1 is SGHRS and CDR2 YFSETQ. This CDR3 comprises 13 residues. DNA of the CDR3: TGCGCCAGCAGGCCGACAGTGACAGATACGCAGTATTTT. Amino acid sequence: CASRPTVTDTQYF.

V usage is TRBV5-1 and J usage is TRBJ2-1, with D tentatively TRBD2 (6 bases). This CDR3 has 15 amino acids. CDR1 is SGHRS, CDR2 YFSETQ, per germline. Trimming removed 2 bases from V and 0 bases from J, with 9 bases in between. The CDR3 region has the DNA TGCGCCAGCAGCTTAGACGGGAGCTCCTACAATGAGCAGTTCTTC. Residues: CASSLDGSSYNEQFF.

The CDR3: CASSLVAGRPQHF. DNA of the CDR3: TGTGCCAGCAGCTTAGTGGCTGGGCGGCCCCAGCATTTT. The chain links TRBV7-2 to TRBJ1-5; D is undetermined. Germline-derived CDR1 and CDR2 are SGHTA and FQGNSA. V lost 1 base and J 9 bases, leaving 10 bases between the germline ends. CDR3 length equals 13 residues. The full variable domain, rest sourced from reference TRBV7-2 and TRBJ1-5, is GAGVSQSPSNKVTEKGKDVELRCDPISGHTALYWYRQSLGQGLEFLIYFQGNSAPDKSGLPSDRFSAERTGGSVSTLTIQRTQQEDSAVYLCASSLVAGRPQHFGDGTRLSIL.

V is TRBV9 and J is TRBJ2-5; 9 positions agree with TRBD1. The J segment lost 4 bases and the V segment lost 3 bases, leaving 4 bases of the junction unmatched. The CDR3 is made up of 14 amino acids. Germline CDR1 and CDR2: SGDLS and YYNGEE. CDR3 sequence: CASSALDRGETQYF. The CDR3 DNA follows: TGTGCCAGCAGCGCACTGGACAGGGGAGAGACCCAGTACTTC.

The chain is built from TRBV5-6 and TRBJ2-7, with TRBD1 as a possible D gene (7 bases). This CDR3 has 15 residues. V was clipped by 6 bases and J by 3 bases, with 19 bases between them. Germline V lookup: CDR1 SGHDT, CDR2 YYEEEE. Here the CDR3 DNA reads TGTGCCAGCACCCCTCTTGGAGGGGGCGTCTACGAGCAGTACTTC. Its translation: CASTPLGGGVYEQYF.

The rearrangement links TRBV15 to TRBJ2-2, with a tentative D call TRBD1 (6 bases). CDR1 is LNHNV, CDR2 YYDKDF, per germline (reference sequence). V was cut by 5 bases and J by 6 bases, with 16 bases left in between. The CDR3 is 15 residues long. The CDR3 DNA is TGTGCCACCAGCGGGGGCGTAGGGGGACCCGGGGAGCTGTTTTTT. Translated: CATSGGVGGPGELFF. Full variable domain (remainder filled in from reference TRBV15 and TRBJ2-2): DAMVIQNPRYQVTQFGKPVTLSCSQTLNHNVMYWYQQKSSQAPKLLFHYYDKDFNNEADTPDNFQSRRPNTSFCFLDIRSPGLGDTAMYLCATSGGVGGPGELFFGEGSRLTVL.

The rearrangement links TRBV28 to TRBJ1-5; D remains unclear. V lost 5 bases, J lost 7 bases, and 9 bases lay in between. Per the germline V gene, CDR1 is MDHEN and CDR2 is SYDVKM. The CDR3 is made up of 12 amino acids. The CDR3 region has the DNA TGTGCCAGCAGTGCGAGCTGGCAGCCCCAGCATTTT. It translates to CASSASWQPQHF.

The chain links TRBV7-9 to TRBJ1-4; 7 nucleotides line up with TRBD1. Per germline, CDR1 SEHNR and CDR2 FQNEAQ (reference sequence). After removal of 2 bases from V and 8 bases from J, the junction contained 2 bases not matched to a gene. This CDR3 is 13 amino acids long. CDR3 DNA: TGTGCCAGCAGCTTACCAGGGGGGGAAAAACTGTTTTTT. This translates into CASSLPGGEKLFF.